The present TCR beta chain was sequenced within a study of technical replicates of blood from a handful of donors. Sequencing was performed with immunoSEQ multiplex PCR; in TCRdb, only in-frame clones are kept and a portion is missing. In the table there are nearly 95,000 clones, 90% to 97% of which are singletons. This CDR3 comprises 16 residues. V was pared by 2 bases and J by 6 bases, with 9 bases of the junction left unmatched. In germline, CDR1 is MNHEY, CDR2 SMNVEV (reference sequence). The TCR sequence derives from a human donor in good health. The sample comprised T cells isolated from PBMCs. This chain joins TRBV27 and TRBJ1-2, with 10 nucleotides matching TRBD1. CDR3 residues: CASSLNRDRGLDGYTF. CDR3 nucleotides: TGTGCCAGCAGTTTAAACCGGGACAGGGGACTCGATGGCTACACCTTC.